The 25 T cell receptor beta chains in this list originate from one sample, sequenced in a study of blood T cell repertoires in COVID-19. Assay: immunoSEQ multiplex PCR; the TCRdb copy retains only in-frame clones and omits some. The sample holds roughly 60,000 clones, roughly 90% seen once. Sequenced sample: peripheral blood. These receptors were obtained from a man aged 45 to 65 with active COVID-19.

This rearrangement joins TRBV5-1 to TRBJ2-7; TRBD1 matches 7 bases. The CDR3 loop spans 14 amino acids. V lost 4 bases, J lost 2 bases, and 6 bases stayed unmatched. Germline assignment: CDR1 SGHRS and CDR2 YFSETQ. The CDR3 sequence is CASSEPGGPYEQYF. The CDR3 DNA is TGCGCCAGCAGCGAACCAGGGGGACCCTACGAGCAGTACTTC.

In its sample, this clone was seen once. V usage is TRBV5-6 and J usage is TRBJ2-6; 8 positions agree with TRBD1. Germline V gene sequence: CDR1 SGHDT, CDR2 YYEEEE. This CDR3 region has 16 residues. V lost 4 bases, J lost 0 bases, and 3 bases stayed unmatched. The CDR3 loop is CASSPGQGSGANVLTF. Here the CDR3 DNA reads TGTGCCAGCAGCCCTGGACAGGGCTCTGGGGCCAACGTCCTGACTTTC.

The V gene is TRBV5-6, the J gene TRBJ1-6; D not certain. Looked up from germline, CDR1 is SGHDT and CDR2 is YYEEEE. The length of the CDR3 is 15 residues. The V end lost 4 bases, the J end lost 10 bases, and 18 bases lay between the germline ends. The CDR3 region has the DNA TGTGCCAGCAGCGCCTCCGGGAATCGAGTCTCACCCCTCCACTTT. Translating gives CASSASGNRVSPLHF.

This clone came up once. The chain recombines TRBV15 with TRBJ2-5; tentative D call: TRBD1 (5 bases). Germline values: CDR1 LNHNV, CDR2 YYDKDF (reference sequence). Trimming took off 4 bases at V and 0 bases at J, with 12 bases between the two ends. This CDR3 has 15 amino acids. CDR3 amino acids: CATSNGPGYQETQYF. The CDR3 coding sequence is TGTGCCACCAGCAACGGGCCAGGGTACCAAGAGACCCAGTACTTC.

The genes are TRBV19 and TRBJ2-7, with 8 nucleotides matching TRBD1. This CDR3 region has 13 residues. Trimming cost V 10 bases and J 3 bases; bases outside gene matches: 8. Germline CDR1 and CDR2: LNHDA and SQIVND (reference sequence). CDR3 nucleotides: TGTGCCACCCAGGAGGGGACAGGCTACGAGCAGTACTTC. Protein sequence: CATQEGTGYEQYF.

By share, this clone ranks as medium-sized (0.01 to 0.1%). J is TRBJ1-2 and V is TRBV6-5; tentative D call: TRBD1 (6 bases). This CDR3 contains 13 residues. Germline assignment: CDR1 MNHEY and CDR2 SVGAGI. Trimming removed 4 bases at V and 2 bases at J, with 8 bases between. The CDR3 protein is CASSFGTNYGYTF. For the CDR3, the DNA is TGTGCCAGCAGTTTTGGGACAAACTATGGCTACACCTTC.

V and J are TRBV18 and TRBJ2-1, with 8 bases lining up with TRBD2. V lost 3 bases and J lost 2; bases outside the gene matches: 6. Germline loops: CDR1 KGHSH, CDR2 LQKENI. This CDR3 has 16 amino acids. The CDR3 sequence: CASSPPRGGAYNEQFF. The CDR3 coding sequence is TGTGCCAGCTCACCGCCACGGGGGGGCGCCTACAATGAGCAGTTCTTC.

V and J are TRBV7-9 and TRBJ2-3, with D perhaps matching TRBD1 (5 bases). V was trimmed by 8 bases and J by 1 base, leaving 16 bases between them. The V gene's germline CDR1 is SEHNR and CDR2 FQNEAQ (reference sequence). CDR3 length: 15 residues. In nucleotides, the CDR3 is TGTGCCAGCTATCATCTTTCGACAGGCACAGATACGCAGTATTTT. Translated, it gives CASYHLSTGTDTQYF.

V is TRBV18 and J is TRBJ1-2; 7 nucleotides match TRBD1. The J segment lost 5 bases and the V segment lost 2 bases, leaving 8 bases of the junction unmatched. CDR3 length: 15 residues. Germline V CDR1 and CDR2: KGHSH, LQKENI. In nucleotides, the CDR3 is TGTGCCAGCTCACCAACAAGGGGACAGCAATATGGCTACACCTTC. Protein: CASSPTRGQQYGYTF.

This sequence joins TRBV12-3 or TRBV12-4 and TRBJ1-2; 8 bases are a match to TRBD1. CDR3 length: 13 residues. V shed 6 bases and J 0 bases; nucleotides not matched to a gene: 0. For the CDR3, the DNA is TGTGCCAGCAGGGACAGGGCTAACTATGGCTACACCTTC. This gives the protein CASRDRANYGYTF.

CDR3 protein: CASSVEETGLSPLHF. The CDR3, as DNA: TGTGCCAGCAGCGTAGAAGAAACAGGGCTGTCACCCCTCCACTTT. The chain employs TRBV9 and TRBJ1-6; the D gene is possibly TRBD1 (6 bases). The V gene lost 0 bases and the J gene lost 10 bases, with 14 bases spanning the gap. CDR3 size: 15 residues. Looked up from germline, CDR1 is SGDLS and CDR2 is YYNGEE.

The chain employs TRBV5-6 and TRBJ1-2; 8 positions agree with TRBD1. The CDR3 spans 16 residues. Germline CDR1 reads SGHDT; CDR2 reads YYEEEE. Trimming took 2 bases from V and 0 from J; bases not matched to a gene: 6. This CDR3 reads CASSLNTGGTNYGYTF. CDR3 DNA: TGTGCCAGCAGCTTAAATACAGGGGGGACTAACTATGGCTACACCTTC.

This rearrangement joins TRBV20-1 to TRBJ2-7; D may be TRBD2 (5 bases). Per the germline V gene, CDR1 is DFQATT and CDR2 is SNEGSKA (reference sequence). This CDR3 has 11 amino acids. The V and J ends lost 4 bases and 6 bases respectively, with 10 bases between them. This CDR3 reads CSATGDSEQYF. CDR3 in DNA: TGCAGTGCTACCGGGGATTCCGAGCAGTACTTC.

The chain has TRBV23-1 and TRBJ2-7, with 8 bases matching TRBD1. TRBV23-1 is an ORF, and what it does is uncertain. CDR3 length: 14 residues. V lost 4 bases to trimming and J lost 3 bases; unmatched junction nucleotides: 5. CDR3 coding DNA: TGCGCCAGCAGTCGACAGGGGCTTTGCTACGAGCAGTACTTC. Protein product: CASSRQGLCYEQYF.

The V gene is TRBV27, the J gene TRBJ1-2; D is unclear. The CDR3 has 13 amino acids. The V gene lost 6 bases and the J gene lost 2 bases, with 10 bases spanning the gap. Germline values: CDR1 MNHEY, CDR2 SMNVEV (reference sequence). The CDR3 reads CASRLYGNYGYTF. CDR3 bases: TGTGCCAGCAGACTATACGGAAACTATGGCTACACCTTC.

This chain links TRBV5-4 with TRBJ1-1; D is perhaps TRBD1 (5 bases). Germline CDR1 and CDR2: SGHNT and YYREEE (reference sequence). This CDR3 spans 15 amino acids. Trimming removed 0 bases at V and 1 base at J, with 10 bases between. CDR3 in DNA: TGTGCCAGCAGCTTGGTTGGACAAAGGAACACTGAAGCTTTCTTT. Encoded protein: CASSLVGQRNTEAFF.

This chain links TRBV7-2 with TRBJ1-1; TRBD1 agrees at 8 bases. The germline V gene encodes CDR1 SGHTA and CDR2 FQGNSA. This CDR3 spans 15 amino acids. Losses at the gene ends were 0 bases for V and 6 bases for J; bases not matched to a gene: 6. The CDR3 region is CASSLAGGQVSEAFF. CDR3 bases: TGTGCCAGCAGCTTAGCCGGGGGACAGGTCTCTGAAGCTTTCTTT. The full variable domain, completed using reference TRBV7-2 and TRBJ1-1, is GAGVSQSPSNKVTEKGKDVELRCDPISGHTALYWYRQSLGQGLEFLIYFQGNSAPDKSGLPSDRFSAERTGGSVSTLTIQRTQQEDSAVYLCASSLAGGQVSEAFFGQGTRLTVV.

V usage is TRBV5-6 and J usage is TRBJ2-7; a weak D match, TRBD1 (5 bases). The CDR3 is 13 amino acids. Germline CDR1 is SGHDT and CDR2 is YYEEEE. V gave up 6 bases and J gave up 3 bases, with 13 bases separating them. CDR3 sequence: CASTQGRYYEQYF. The CDR3 DNA reads TGTGCCAGCACCCAGGGCAGATACTACGAGCAGTACTTC.

In nucleotides, the CDR3 is TGTGCCAGCAGTCGACAGGGGGCCAGGCCCCAGCATTTT. Translation gives CASSRQGARPQHF. V gene TRBV27 combines with J gene TRBJ1-5, with 10 bases aligning to TRBD1. The CDR3 contains 13 residues. The trim removed 5 bases at V and 9 bases at J, leaving 4 bases unmatched. Germline V gives CDR1 MNHEY, CDR2 SMNVEV (reference sequence).

This chain links TRBV5-6 with TRBJ2-2; 7 nucleotides align to TRBD1. Germline lookup yields CDR1 SGHDT and CDR2 YYEEEE. The CDR3 loop spans 15 amino acids. V shed 3 bases, J shed 5 bases, and the junction held 7 bases outside the gene matches. CDR3 coding DNA: TGTGCCAGCAGCTCAAGGGGGCGAGGTACCGGGGAGCTGTTTTTT. This sequence encodes CASSSRGRGTGELFF.

This sequence joins TRBV4-1 and TRBJ1-5, with D uncertain. Trimming shortened V by 4 bases and J by 2 bases, and 9 bases separated the two germline ends. CDR3 size: 14 residues. CDR1 MGHRA and CDR2 YSYEKL come from the germline V gene. DNA of the CDR3: TGCGCCAGCAGCCGTGTTACAGGCAATCAGCCCCAGCATTTT. The encoded protein is CASSRVTGNQPQHF.

This clone came up a few times. The V call is TRBV3-1 (or the pseudogene TRBV3-2), the J call TRBJ1-6, with a possible D match to TRBD1 (5 bases). The V gene lost 0 bases and the J gene lost 10 bases, with 13 bases spanning the gap. Germline lookup yields CDR1 LGHDT and CDR2 YNNKEL (reference sequence). This CDR3 is built from 15 residues. As DNA, the CDR3 is TGTGCCAGCAGCCAAGATGGCCAGGGAAGCTCACCCCTCCACTTT. It yields the protein CASSQDGQGSSPLHF.

This clone was recorded a few times. The chain combines TRBV7-2 with TRBJ2-7, with TRBD2 matching over 11 bases. J lost 3 bases, V lost 5 bases, and 3 bases had no gene match. Per germline, CDR1 SGHTA and CDR2 FQGNSA. This CDR3 has 14 amino acids. The CDR3 DNA follows: TGTGCCAGCAGCAGTACTAGCGGGGGCTACGAGCAGTACTTC. This gives the protein CASSSTSGGYEQYF.

CDR3 in DNA: TGTGCCAGCAGCCGGAATACAGGGGGCTTGGGGGAGACCCAGTACTTC. Translation gives CASSRNTGGLGETQYF. The rearrangement uses TRBV11-2 and TRBJ2-5; 9 nucleotides match TRBD1. J lost 5 bases, V lost 5 bases, and 12 bases had no gene match. Germline lookup yields CDR1 SGHAT and CDR2 FQNNGV. The CDR3 contains 16 residues.

This rearrangement joins TRBV29-1 to TRBJ2-7, with D tentatively TRBD1 (6 bases). V lost 5 bases and J 3 bases, leaving 11 bases between the germline ends. The CDR3 has 12 residues. Germline-derived CDR1 and CDR2 are SQVTM and ANQGSEA. CDR3 DNA: TGCAGCGTTACGGACAGATACTACGAGCAGTACTTC. Translation: CSVTDRYYEQYF.